Below, 9 T cell receptor beta chains from the same sample are listed, as sequenced in a study of cytomegalovirus exposure and HLA in healthy donors. Primers included in the PCR were 60 Vbeta and 13 Jbeta primers. Produced via immunoSEQ multiplex PCR; TCRdb's table is partial and in-frame only. The data hold around 130,000 clones, with about 8.5% observed a single time. The sample comprised PBMCs. These receptor sequences come from a man in his forties or fifties in good health and CMV-seronegative.

This chain uses TRBV5-1 with TRBJ1-3, with 8 bases lining up with TRBD1. Germline CDR1 and CDR2: SGHRS and YFSETQ. Trimming at V came to 2 bases and at J to 4 bases, leaving 5 bases not matched to a gene. The CDR3 has 15 residues. The CDR3: CASSFTGGSGNTIYF. CDR3 bases: TGCGCCAGCAGCTTTACAGGGGGTTCAGGAAACACCATATATTTT. The complete variable domain, with remaining parts taken from reference TRBV5-1 and TRBJ1-3, reads KAGVTQTPRYLIKTRGQQVTLSCSPISGHRSVSWYQQTPGQGLQFLFEYFSETQRNKGNFPGRFSGRQFSNSRSEMNVSTLELGDSALYLCASSFTGGSGNTIYFGEGSWLTVV.

This clone was detected only a few times. The J gene is TRBJ1-1, the V gene TRBV27; D perhaps matches TRBD1 (6 bases). There are 14 residues in the CDR3. The germline gives CDR1 MNHEY, CDR2 SMNVEV (reference sequence). V was trimmed by 2 bases and J by 6 bases, leaving 13 bases between them. The CDR3 bases are TGTGCCAGCAGTTTAGCCAGGGGCATCCCTGAAGCTTTCTTT. Translation: CASSLARGIPEAFF.

This chain connects TRBV28 to TRBJ1-5, with a possible D match to TRBD1 (6 bases). V was shortened by 5 bases and J by 8 bases, with 19 bases between the two germline ends. Germline-derived CDR1 and CDR2 are MDHEN and SYDVKM. CDR3 length equals 15 residues. The CDR3 reads CASSEGHRLGKPQHF. DNA for the CDR3: TGTGCCAGCAGTGAGGGACACAGACTCGGAAAGCCCCAGCATTTT.

The chain is built from TRBV4-1 and TRBJ1-6; no clear D gene. The V end was cut by 0 bases, the J end by 9 bases, with 6 bases between. This CDR3 has 13 residues. Germline V lookup: CDR1 MGHRA, CDR2 YSYEKL. Here the CDR3 reads CASSQDLSSPLHF. The CDR3 DNA reads as TGCGCCAGCAGCCAAGATCTAAGTTCACCCCTCCACTTT.

V and J are TRBV29-1 and TRBJ1-2, with 7 bases that match TRBD1. Looked up from germline, CDR1 is SQVTM and CDR2 is ANQGSEA. V lost 7 bases and J lost 5; bases outside the gene matches: 7. This CDR3 is built from 12 residues. Here the CDR3 reads CSDRDSEYGYTF. The CDR3 DNA sequence: TGCAGCGACCGGGACAGCGAGTATGGCTACACCTTC.

This clone was counted between two and nine times. The genes are TRBV5-6 and TRBJ1-2; TRBD1 agrees at 10 bases. Looked up from germline, CDR1 is SGHDT and CDR2 is YYEEEE. The CDR3 covers 15 residues. J was trimmed by 6 bases and V by 4 bases; bases with no gene match: 9. The DNA of the CDR3 is TGTGCCAGCAGCCCGCGGGACAGGGGATCTGATGGCTACACCTTC. It specifies CASSPRDRGSDGYTF.

V usage is TRBV10-1 and J usage is TRBJ2-3; TRBD2 might be the D (5 bases). Trimming shortened V by 0 bases and J by 2 bases, and 9 bases separated the two germline ends. CDR3 length: 15 amino acids. Germline CDR1 reads WNHNN; CDR2 reads SYGVQD (reference sequence). The CDR3 is CASSESVRDTDTQYF. CDR3 in DNA: TGCGCCAGCAGTGAGTCGGTTCGGGACACAGATACGCAGTATTTT.

This clone was seen a handful of times. The V and J genes are TRBV7-6 and TRBJ2-6; TRBD1 matches at 9 bases. Germline-derived CDR1 and CDR2 are SGHVS and FNYEAQ. With V trimmed by 7 bases and J by 1 base, 5 bases remained unmatched. There are 16 residues in the CDR3. CDR3 sequence (DNA): TGTGCCAGCAAAGGGACAGGGAGTTCTGGGGCCAACGTCCTGACTTTC. It is translated as CASKGTGSSGANVLTF. Complete variable domain (other parts from reference TRBV7-6 and TRBJ2-6): GAGVSQSPRYKVTKRGQDVALRCDPISGHVSLYWYRQALGQGPEFLTYFNYEAQQDKSGLPNDRFSAERPEGSISTLTIQRTEQRDSAMYRCASKGTGSSGANVLTFGAGSRLTVL.

A few counts support this clone. The chain uses TRBV4-1 and TRBJ2-7; a possible D gene is TRBD1 (6 bases). Germline CDR1 is MGHRA and CDR2 is YSYEKL. The CDR3 totals 15 residues. V lost 0 bases, J lost 5 bases, and 14 bases lay in between. DNA for the CDR3: TGCGCCAGCAGCCAAGACCCCTTGGGGGCCGACGAGCAGTACTTC. It is translated as CASSQDPLGADEQYF.